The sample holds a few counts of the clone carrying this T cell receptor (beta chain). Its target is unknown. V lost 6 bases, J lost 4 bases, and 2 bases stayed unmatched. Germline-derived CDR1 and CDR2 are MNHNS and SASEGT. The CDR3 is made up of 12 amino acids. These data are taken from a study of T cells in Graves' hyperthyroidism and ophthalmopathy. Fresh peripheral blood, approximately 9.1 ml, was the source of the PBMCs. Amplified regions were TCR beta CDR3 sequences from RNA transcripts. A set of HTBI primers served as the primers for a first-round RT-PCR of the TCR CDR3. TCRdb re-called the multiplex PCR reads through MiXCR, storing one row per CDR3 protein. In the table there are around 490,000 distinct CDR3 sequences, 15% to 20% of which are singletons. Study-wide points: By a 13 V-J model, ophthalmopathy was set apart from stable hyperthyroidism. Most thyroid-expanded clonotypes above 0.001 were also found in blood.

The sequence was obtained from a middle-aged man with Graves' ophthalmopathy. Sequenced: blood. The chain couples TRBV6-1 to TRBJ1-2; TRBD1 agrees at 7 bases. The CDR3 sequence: CASRDRTYGYTF. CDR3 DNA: TGTGCCAGCAGGGACAGGACCTATGGCTACACCTTC.